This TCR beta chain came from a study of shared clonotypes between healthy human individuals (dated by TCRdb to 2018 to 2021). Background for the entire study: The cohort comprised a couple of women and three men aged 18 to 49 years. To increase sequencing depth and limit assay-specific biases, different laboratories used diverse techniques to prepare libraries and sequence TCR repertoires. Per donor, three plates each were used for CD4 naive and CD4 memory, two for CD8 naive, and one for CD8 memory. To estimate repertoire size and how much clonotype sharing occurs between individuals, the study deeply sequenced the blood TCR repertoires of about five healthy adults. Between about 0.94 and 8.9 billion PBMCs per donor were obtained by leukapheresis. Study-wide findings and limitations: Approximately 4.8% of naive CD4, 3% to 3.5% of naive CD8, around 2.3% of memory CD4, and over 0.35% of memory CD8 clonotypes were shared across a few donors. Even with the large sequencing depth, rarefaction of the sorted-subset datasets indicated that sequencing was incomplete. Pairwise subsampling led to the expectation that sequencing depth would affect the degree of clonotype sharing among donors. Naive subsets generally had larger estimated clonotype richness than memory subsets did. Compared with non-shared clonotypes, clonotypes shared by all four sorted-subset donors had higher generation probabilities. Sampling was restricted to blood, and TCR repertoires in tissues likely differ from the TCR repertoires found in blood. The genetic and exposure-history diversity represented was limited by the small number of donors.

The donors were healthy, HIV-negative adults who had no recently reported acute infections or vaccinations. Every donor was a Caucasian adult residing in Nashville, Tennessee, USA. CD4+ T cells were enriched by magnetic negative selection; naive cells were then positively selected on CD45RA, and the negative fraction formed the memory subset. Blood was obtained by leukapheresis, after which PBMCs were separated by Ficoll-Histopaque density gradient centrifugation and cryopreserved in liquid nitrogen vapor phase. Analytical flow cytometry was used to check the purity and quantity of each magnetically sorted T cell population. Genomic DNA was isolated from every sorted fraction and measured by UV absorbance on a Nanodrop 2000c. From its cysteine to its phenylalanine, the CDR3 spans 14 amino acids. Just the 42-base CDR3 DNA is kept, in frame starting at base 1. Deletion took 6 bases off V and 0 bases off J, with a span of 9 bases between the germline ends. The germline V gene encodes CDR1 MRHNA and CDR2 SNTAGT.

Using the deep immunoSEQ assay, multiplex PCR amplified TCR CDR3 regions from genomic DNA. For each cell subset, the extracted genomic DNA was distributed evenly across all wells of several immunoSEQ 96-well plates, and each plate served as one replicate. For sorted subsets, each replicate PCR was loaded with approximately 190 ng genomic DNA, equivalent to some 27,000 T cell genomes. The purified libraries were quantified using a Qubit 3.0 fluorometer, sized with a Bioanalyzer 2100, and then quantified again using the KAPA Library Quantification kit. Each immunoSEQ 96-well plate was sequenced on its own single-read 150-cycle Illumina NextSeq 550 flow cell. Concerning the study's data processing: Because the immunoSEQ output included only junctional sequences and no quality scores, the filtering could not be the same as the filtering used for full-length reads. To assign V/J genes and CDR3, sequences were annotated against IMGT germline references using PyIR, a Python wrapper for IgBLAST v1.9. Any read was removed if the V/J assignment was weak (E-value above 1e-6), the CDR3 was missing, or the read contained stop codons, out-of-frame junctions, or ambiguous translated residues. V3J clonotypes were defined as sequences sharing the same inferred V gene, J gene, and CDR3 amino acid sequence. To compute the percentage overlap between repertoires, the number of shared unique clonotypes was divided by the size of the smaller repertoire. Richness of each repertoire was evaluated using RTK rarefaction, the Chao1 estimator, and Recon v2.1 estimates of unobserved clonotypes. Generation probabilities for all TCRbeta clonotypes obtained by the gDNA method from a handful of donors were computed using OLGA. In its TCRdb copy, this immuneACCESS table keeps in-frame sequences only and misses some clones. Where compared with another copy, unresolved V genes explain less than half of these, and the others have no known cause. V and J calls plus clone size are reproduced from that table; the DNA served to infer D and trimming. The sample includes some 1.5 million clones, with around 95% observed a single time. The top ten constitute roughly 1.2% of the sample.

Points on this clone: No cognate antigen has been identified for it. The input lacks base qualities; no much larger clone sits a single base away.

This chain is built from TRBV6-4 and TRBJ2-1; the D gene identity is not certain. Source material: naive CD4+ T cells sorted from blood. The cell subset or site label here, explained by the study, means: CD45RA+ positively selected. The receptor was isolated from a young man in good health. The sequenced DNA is TGTGCCAGCAGCGAAGGGCGCTCCTACAATGAGCAGTTCTTC. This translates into CASSEGRSYNEQFF.